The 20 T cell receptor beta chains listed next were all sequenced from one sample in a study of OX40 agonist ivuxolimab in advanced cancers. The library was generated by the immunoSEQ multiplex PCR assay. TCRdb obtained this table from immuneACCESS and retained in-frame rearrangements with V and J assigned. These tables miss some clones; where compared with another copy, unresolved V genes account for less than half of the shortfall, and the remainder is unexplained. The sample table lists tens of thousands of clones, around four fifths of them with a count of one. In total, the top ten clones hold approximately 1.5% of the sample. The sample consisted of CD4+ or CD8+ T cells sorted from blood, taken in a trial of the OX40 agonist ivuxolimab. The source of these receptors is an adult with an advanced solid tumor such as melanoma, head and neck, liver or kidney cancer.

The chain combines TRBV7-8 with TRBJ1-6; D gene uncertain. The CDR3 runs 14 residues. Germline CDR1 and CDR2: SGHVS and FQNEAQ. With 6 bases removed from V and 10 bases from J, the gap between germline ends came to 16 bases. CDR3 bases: TGTGCCAGCAGTTCTGGTGGGTCTGGATCACCCCTCCACTTT. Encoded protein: CASSSGGSGSPLHF.

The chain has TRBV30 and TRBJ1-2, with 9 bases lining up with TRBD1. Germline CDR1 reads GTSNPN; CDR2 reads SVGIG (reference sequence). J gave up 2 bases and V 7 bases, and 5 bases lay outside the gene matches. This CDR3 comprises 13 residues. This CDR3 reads CAFGQGPNYGYTF. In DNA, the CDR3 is TGTGCCTTCGGACAGGGGCCCAACTATGGCTACACCTTC.

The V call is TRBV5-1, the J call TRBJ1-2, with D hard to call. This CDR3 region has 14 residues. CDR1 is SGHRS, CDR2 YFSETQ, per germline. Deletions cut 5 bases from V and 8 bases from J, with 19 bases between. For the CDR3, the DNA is TGCGCCAGCAGTCAAACTGGTACACTCTACGGCTACACCTTC. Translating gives CASSQTGTLYGYTF.

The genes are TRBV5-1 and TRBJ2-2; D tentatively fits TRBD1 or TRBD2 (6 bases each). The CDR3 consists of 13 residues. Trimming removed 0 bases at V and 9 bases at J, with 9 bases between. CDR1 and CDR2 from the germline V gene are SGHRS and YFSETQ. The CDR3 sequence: CASSLERGRELFF. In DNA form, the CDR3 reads TGCGCCAGCAGCTTGGAACGGGGGCGGGAGCTGTTTTTT.

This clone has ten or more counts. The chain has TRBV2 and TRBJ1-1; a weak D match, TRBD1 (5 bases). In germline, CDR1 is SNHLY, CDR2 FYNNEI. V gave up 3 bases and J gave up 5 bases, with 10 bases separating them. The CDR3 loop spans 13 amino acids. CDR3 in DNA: TGTGCCAGCAGTGAGGGGCAGAGGACTGAAGCTTTCTTT. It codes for CASSEGQRTEAFF.

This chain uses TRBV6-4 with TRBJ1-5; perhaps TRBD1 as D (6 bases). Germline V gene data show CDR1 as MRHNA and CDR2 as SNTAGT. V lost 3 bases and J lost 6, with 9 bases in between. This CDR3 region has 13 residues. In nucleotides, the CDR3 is TGTGCCAGCAGTGAGATAGGGGGTCAGCCCCAGCATTTT. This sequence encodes CASSEIGGQPQHF.

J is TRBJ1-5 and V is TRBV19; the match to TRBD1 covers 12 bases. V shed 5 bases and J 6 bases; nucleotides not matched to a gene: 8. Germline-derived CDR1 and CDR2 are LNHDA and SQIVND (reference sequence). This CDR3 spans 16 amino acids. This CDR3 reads CASSFRDRGRRQPQHF. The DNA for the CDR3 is TGTGCCAGTAGTTTCCGGGACAGGGGGCGACGTCAGCCCCAGCATTTT.

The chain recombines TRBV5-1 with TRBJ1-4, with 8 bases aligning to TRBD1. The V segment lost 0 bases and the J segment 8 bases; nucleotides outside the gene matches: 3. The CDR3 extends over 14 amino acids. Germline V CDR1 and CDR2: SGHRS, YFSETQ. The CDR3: CASSLGTGKEKLFF. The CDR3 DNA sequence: TGCGCCAGCAGCTTGGGGACAGGGAAGGAAAAACTGTTTTTT. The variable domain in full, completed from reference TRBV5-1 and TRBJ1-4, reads KAGVTQTPRYLIKTRGQQVTLSCSPISGHRSVSWYQQTPGQGLQFLFEYFSETQRNKGNFPGRFSGRQFSNSRSEMNVSTLELGDSALYLCASSLGTGKEKLFFGSGTQLSVL.

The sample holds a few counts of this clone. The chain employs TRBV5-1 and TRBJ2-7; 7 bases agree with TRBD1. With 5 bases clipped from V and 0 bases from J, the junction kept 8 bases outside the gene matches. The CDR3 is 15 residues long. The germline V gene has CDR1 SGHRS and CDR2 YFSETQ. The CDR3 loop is CASRLSRDSSYEQYF. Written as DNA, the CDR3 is TGCGCCAGCAGATTGAGCCGGGACAGCTCCTACGAGCAGTACTTC. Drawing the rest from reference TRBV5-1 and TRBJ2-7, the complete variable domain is KAGVTQTPRYLIKTRGQQVTLSCSPISGHRSVSWYQQTPGQGLQFLFEYFSETQRNKGNFPGRFSGRQFSNSRSEMNVSTLELGDSALYLCASRLSRDSSYEQYFGPGTRLTVT.

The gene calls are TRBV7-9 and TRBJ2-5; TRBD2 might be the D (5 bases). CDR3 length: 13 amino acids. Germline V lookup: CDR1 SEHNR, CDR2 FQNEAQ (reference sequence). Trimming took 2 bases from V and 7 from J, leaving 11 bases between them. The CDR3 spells CASSLNEGSTQYF. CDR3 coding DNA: TGTGCCAGCAGCTTAAACGAGGGTTCGACCCAGTACTTC.

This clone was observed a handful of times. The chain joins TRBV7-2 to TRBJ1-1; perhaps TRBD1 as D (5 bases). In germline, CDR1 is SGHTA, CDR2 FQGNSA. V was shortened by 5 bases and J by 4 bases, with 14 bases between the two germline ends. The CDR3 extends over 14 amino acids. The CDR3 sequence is CASSLGAGTTEAFF. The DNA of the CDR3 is TGTGCCAGCAGCCTAGGAGCGGGGACCACTGAAGCTTTCTTT.

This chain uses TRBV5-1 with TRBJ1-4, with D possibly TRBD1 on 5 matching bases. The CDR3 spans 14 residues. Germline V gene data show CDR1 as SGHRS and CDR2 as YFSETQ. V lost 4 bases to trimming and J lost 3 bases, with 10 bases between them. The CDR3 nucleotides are TGCGCCAGCAGCCTAGGGGACCCTAATGAAAAACTGTTTTTT. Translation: CASSLGDPNEKLFF. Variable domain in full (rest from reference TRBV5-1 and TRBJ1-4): KAGVTQTPRYLIKTRGQQVTLSCSPISGHRSVSWYQQTPGQGLQFLFEYFSETQRNKGNFPGRFSGRQFSNSRSEMNVSTLELGDSALYLCASSLGDPNEKLFFGSGTQLSVL.

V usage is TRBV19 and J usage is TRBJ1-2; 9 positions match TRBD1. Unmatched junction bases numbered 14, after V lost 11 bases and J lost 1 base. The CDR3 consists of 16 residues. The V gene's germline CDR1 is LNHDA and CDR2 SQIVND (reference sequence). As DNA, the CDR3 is TGTGCCGCAGAGGGGGGACAGGGAACTCTTAACTATGGCTACACCTTC. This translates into CAAEGGQGTLNYGYTF.

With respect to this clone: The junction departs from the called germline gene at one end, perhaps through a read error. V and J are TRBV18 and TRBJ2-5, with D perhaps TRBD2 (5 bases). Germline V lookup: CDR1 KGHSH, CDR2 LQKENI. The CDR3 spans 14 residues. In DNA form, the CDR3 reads TGTGCCAGCTCACCACGGGCTAGCCAACAGACCCAGTACTTC. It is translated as CASSPRASQQTQYF.

CDR3: CASSLGAGGPQETQYF. The CDR3 DNA reads TGTGCCAGCAGCTTAGGAGCGGGGGGCCCTCAAGAGACCCAGTACTTC. The chain couples TRBV11-2 to TRBJ2-5, with TRBD2 identical over 9 bases. Germline CDR1 is SGHAT and CDR2 is FQNNGV. CDR3 length equals 16 residues. With 1 base clipped from V and 2 bases from J, the junction kept 5 bases outside the gene matches.

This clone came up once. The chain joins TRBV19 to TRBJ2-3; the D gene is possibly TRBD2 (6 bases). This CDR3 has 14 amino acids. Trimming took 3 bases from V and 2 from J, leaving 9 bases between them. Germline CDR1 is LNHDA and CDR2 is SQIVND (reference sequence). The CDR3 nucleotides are TGTGCCAGTAGTATTGCGGGGAACACAGATACGCAGTATTTT. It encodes CASSIAGNTDTQYF.

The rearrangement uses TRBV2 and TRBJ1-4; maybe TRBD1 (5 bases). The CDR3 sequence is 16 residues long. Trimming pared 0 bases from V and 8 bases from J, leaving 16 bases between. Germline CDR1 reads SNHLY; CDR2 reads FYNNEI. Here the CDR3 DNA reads TGTGCCAGCAGTGAAGCGGTTTGGTCCGGGGGGGAAAAACTGTTTTTT. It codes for CASSEAVWSGGEKLFF.

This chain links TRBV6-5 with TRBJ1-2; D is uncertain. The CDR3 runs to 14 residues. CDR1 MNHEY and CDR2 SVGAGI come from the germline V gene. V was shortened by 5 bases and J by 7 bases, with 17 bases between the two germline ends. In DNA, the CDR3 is TGTGCCAGCAGTACAATCCGGTTGTTTGGTGGCTACACCTTC. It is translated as CASSTIRLFGGYTF.

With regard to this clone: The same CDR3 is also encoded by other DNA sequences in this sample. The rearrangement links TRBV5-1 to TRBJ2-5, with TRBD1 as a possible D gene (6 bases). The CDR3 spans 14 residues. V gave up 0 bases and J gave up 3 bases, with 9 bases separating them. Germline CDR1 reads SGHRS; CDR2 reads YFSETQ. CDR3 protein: CASSLVAGEETQYF. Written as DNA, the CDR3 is TGCGCCAGCAGCTTGGTAGCAGGGGAAGAGACCCAGTACTTC.

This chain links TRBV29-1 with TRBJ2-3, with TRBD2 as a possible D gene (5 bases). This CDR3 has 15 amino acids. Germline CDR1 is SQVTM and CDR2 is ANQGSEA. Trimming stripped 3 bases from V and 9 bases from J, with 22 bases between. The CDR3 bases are TGCAGCGTTGACTCCCATTTACGACCCGGGGAAACGCAGTATTTT. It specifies CSVDSHLRPGETQYF.